This T cell receptor (beta chain) was documented in a study of blood T cell repertoires in COVID-19. Study summary: Acute-phase and convalescent COVID-19 samples originated in the United States, Italy and Spain. Sample material is recorded as cDNA or gDNA derived from T cells, B-cell-depleted T cells, or PBMCs.

As handled by the study authors: Counts of nucleated cells, estimated from reference gene primer amplification, were obtained. Some clones are missing from TCRdb's copy, which holds only in-frame ones; the method was immunoSEQ multiplex PCR. That table furnishes V, J and clone size, whereas the DNA furnished D and trimming. Of 200,000 or so clones listed, approximately 84% are singletons. Germline assignment: CDR1 SGHDT and CDR2 YYEEEE. This CDR3 is 11 amino acids long. V was trimmed by 4 bases and J by 4 bases, leaving 3 bases between them. The chain couples TRBV5-6 to TRBJ2-1; no clear D gene. Sequences were obtained from peripheral blood. The sequence was obtained from a woman aged 55-75 years with acute or convalescent COVID-19. The DNA for the CDR3 is TGTGCCAGCAGCCAATACAATGAGCAGTTCTTC. Protein product: CASSQYNEQFF.